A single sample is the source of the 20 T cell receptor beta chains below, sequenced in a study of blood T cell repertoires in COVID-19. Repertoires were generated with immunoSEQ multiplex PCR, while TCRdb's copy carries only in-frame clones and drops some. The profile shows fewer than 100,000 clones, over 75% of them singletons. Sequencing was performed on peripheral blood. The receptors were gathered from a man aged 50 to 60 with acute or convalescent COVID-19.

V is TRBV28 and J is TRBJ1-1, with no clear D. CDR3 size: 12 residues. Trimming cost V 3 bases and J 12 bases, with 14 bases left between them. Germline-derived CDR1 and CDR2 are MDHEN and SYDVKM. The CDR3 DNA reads TGTGCCAGCAGTTTTTCAGCAGCGGTAACTTTCTTT. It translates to CASSFSAAVTFF. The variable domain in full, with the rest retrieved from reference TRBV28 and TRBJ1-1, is DVKVTQSSRYLVKRTGEKVFLECVQDMDHENMFWYRQDPGLGLRLIYFSYDVKMKEKGDIPEGYSVSREKKERFSLILESASTNQTSMYLCASSFSAAVTFFGQGTRLTVV.

The CDR3 DNA reads TGTGCCAGCTACTCTGGAAACACCATATATTTT. Translation gives CASYSGNTIYF. This chain joins TRBV28 and TRBJ1-3; D gene ambiguous. The V gene lost 8 bases and the J gene lost 0 bases, with 2 bases spanning the gap. There are 11 residues in the CDR3. Germline V CDR1 and CDR2: MDHEN, SYDVKM.

In DNA, the CDR3 is TGTGCCAGCAGCCCATTTACAGCCGAGCAGTACTTC. It is translated as CASSPFTAEQYF. This sequence joins TRBV5-5 and TRBJ2-7; D uncertain. There are 12 residues in the CDR3. Germline CDR1 and CDR2: SGHKS and YYEKEE (reference sequence). V gave up 4 bases and J gave up 6 bases, with 11 bases separating them.

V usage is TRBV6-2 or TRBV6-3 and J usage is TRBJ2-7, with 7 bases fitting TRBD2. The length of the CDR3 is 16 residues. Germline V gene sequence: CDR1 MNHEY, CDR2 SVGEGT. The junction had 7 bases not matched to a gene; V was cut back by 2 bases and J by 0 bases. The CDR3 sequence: CASSYDQQRDSYEQYF. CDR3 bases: TGTGCCAGCAGTTACGACCAGCAGCGGGACTCCTACGAGCAGTACTTC.

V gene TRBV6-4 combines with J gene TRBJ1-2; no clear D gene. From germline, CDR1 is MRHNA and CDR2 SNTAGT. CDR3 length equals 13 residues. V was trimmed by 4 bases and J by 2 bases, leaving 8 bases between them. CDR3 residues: CASSGPGNYGYTF. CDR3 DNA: TGTGCCAGCAGTGGGCCAGGAAACTATGGCTACACCTTC.

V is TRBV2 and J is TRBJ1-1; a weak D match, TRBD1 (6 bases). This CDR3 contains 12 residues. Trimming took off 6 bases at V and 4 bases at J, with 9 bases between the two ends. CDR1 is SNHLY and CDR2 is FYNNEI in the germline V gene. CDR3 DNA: TGTGCCAGCAGAAACAGGGTCACTGAAGCTTTCTTT. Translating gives CASRNRVTEAFF.

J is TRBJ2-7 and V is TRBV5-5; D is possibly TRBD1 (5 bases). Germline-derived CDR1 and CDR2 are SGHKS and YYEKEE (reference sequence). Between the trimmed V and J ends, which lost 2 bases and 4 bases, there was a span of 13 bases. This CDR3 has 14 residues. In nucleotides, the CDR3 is TGTGCCAGCAGCTTCGCCCAGGGTCCGTACGAGCAGTACTTC. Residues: CASSFAQGPYEQYF.

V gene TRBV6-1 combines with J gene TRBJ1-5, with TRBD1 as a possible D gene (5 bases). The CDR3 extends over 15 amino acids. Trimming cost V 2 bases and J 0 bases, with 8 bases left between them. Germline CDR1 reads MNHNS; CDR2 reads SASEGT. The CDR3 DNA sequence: TGTGCCAGCAGTGAACGCGGGGCTAGCAATCAGCCCCAGCATTTT. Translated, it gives CASSERGASNQPQHF.

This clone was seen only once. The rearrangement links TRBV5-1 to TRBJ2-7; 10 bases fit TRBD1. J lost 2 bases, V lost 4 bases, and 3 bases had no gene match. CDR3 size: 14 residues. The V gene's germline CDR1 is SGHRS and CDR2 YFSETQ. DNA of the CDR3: TGCGCCAGCAGCCCCGGACAGGGGGCCTACGAGCAGTACTTC. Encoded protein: CASSPGQGAYEQYF. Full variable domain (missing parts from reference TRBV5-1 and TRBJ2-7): KAGVTQTPRYLIKTRGQQVTLSCSPISGHRSVSWYQQTPGQGLQFLFEYFSETQRNKGNFPGRFSGRQFSNSRSEMNVSTLELGDSALYLCASSPGQGAYEQYFGPGTRLTVT.

CDR3 coding DNA: TGCGCCAGCAGCCCAGACTCGTCCGTTAACTATGGCTACACCTTC. This codes for CASSPDSSVNYGYTF. This rearrangement joins TRBV4-1 to TRBJ1-2; no firm D call. Germline lookup yields CDR1 MGHRA and CDR2 YSYEKL. The CDR3 is 15 amino acids. Trimming took off 4 bases at V and 1 base at J, with 13 bases between the two ends.

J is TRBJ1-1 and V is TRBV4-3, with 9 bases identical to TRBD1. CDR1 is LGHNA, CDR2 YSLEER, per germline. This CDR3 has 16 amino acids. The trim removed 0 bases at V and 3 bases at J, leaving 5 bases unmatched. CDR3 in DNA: TGCGCCAGCAGCCAAGAAAGGGGGGACAGGGACACTGAAGCTTTCTTT. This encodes CASSQERGDRDTEAFF.

CDR3 residues: CASTRTGAGNTIYF. In DNA, the CDR3 is TGTGCCAGCACCAGGACAGGGGCTGGAAACACCATATATTTT. V usage is TRBV9 and J usage is TRBJ1-3, with 9 bases matching TRBD1. Trimming cost V 6 bases and J 2 bases; bases outside gene matches: 3. The CDR3 length is 14 residues. The germline V gene has CDR1 SGDLS and CDR2 YYNGEE.

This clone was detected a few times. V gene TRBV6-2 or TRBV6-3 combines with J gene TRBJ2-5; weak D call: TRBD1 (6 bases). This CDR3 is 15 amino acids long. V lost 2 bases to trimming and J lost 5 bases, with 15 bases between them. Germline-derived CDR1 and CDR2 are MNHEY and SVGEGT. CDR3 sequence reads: CASSYETGTVETQYF. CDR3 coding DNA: TGTGCCAGCAGTTACGAGACAGGTACAGTGGAGACCCAGTACTTC.

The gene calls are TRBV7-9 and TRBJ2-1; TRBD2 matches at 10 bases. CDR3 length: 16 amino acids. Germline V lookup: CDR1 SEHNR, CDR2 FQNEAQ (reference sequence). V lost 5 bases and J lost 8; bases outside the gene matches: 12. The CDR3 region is CASSPRGSGGVDEQFF. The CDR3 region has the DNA TGTGCCAGCAGCCCCCGGGGAAGCGGGGGGGTAGATGAGCAGTTCTTC.

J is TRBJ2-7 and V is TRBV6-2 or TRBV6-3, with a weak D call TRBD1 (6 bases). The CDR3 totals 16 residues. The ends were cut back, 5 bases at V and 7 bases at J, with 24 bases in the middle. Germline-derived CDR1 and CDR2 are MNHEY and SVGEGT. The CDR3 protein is CASSKSGTPTRKEQYF. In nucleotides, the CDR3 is TGTGCCAGCAGTAAGTCCGGGACACCCACCAGAAAGGAGCAGTACTTC.

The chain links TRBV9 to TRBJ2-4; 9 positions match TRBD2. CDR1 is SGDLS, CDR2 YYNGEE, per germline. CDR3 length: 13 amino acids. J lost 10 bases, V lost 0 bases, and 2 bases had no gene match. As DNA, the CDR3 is TGTGCCAGCAGCGTAGAACTAGCGGGTATTCAGTACTTC. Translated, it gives CASSVELAGIQYF. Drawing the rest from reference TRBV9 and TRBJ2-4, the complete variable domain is DSGVTQTPKHLITATGQRVTLRCSPRSGDLSVYWYQQSLDQGLQFLIQYYNGEERAKGNILERFSAQQFPDLHSELNLSSLELGDSALYFCASSVELAGIQYFGAGTRLSVL.

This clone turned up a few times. Written as DNA, the CDR3 is TGCGCCAGCAGTGAGTCGAAGGGGCCTTCGTGGGGCTACACCTTC. The encoded protein is CASSESKGPSWGYTF. V usage is TRBV10-1 and J usage is TRBJ1-2, with a tentative D call TRBD1 (5 bases). The CDR3 runs 15 residues. Germline CDR1 is WNHNN and CDR2 is SYGVQD (reference sequence). The V gene lost 0 bases and the J gene lost 8 bases, with 16 bases spanning the gap.

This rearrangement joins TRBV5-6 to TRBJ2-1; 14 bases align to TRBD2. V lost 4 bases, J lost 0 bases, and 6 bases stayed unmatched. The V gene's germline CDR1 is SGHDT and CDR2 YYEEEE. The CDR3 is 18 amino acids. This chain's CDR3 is CASSPGLAGVSSYNEQFF. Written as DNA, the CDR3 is TGTGCCAGCAGCCCGGGACTAGCGGGAGTAAGCTCCTACAATGAGCAGTTCTTC.

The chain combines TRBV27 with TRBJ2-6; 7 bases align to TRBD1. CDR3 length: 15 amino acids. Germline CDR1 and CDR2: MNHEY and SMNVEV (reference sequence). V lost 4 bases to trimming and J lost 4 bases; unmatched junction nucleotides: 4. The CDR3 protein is CASSSWGQGANVLTF. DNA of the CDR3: TGTGCCAGCAGTTCCTGGGGACAGGGGGCCAACGTCCTGACTTTC.

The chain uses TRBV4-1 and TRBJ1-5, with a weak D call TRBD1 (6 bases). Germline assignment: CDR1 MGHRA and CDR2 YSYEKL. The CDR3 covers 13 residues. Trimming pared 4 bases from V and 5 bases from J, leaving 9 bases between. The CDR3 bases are TGCGCCAGCAGCCGCAACAGGGATCAGCCCCAGCATTTT. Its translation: CASSRNRDQPQHF.